Described below is a single T cell receptor (beta chain) sequence and its context. This table comes from immunoSEQ multiplex PCR, and its TCRdb copy is limited to in-frame clones, with some not included. The sample yields 2 million to 2.5 million clones, roughly 93% seen once. This CDR3 contains 16 residues. CDR1 is LGHNA, CDR2 YSLEER, per germline. Deletions cut 0 bases from V and 1 base from J, with 12 bases between. The sample is drawn from a study of shared clonotypes between healthy human individuals. Sequencing used naive CD4+ T cells from PBMCs. The subset was: CD45RA+ positively selected. The origin of this receptor is a young man in good health. Some clones in this sample may be carry-over from other donors' samples. The chain recombines TRBV4-3 with TRBJ1-1, with no clear D. The CDR3 DNA sequence: TGCGCCAGCAGCCAAGATCCGGAACAGAGGAACACTGAAGCTTTCTTT. This translates into CASSQDPEQRNTEAFF.